This T cell receptor (beta chain) was sequenced for a study of CD8 T cells in Susac syndrome. When the RNA was reverse transcribed, random hexamers were used with an input of about 0.5 to 1 ug. Amplification of TCR beta CDR3 used immunoSEQ multiplex PCR across 54 Vbeta and 13 Jbeta. TCRdb passed the immunoSEQ multiplex PCR reads through MiXCR, listing each CDR3 protein once. This sample has approximately 180,000 distinct CDR3 sequences, with approximately 96% found just once. Germline V gives CDR1 SQVTM, CDR2 ANQGSEA. V was clipped by 2 bases and J by 1 base; unmatched bases: 3. There are 14 residues in the CDR3.

The J gene is TRBJ1-2, the V gene TRBV29-1; 8 bases are a match to TRBD1. This TCR was sampled from a human donor with multiple sclerosis. The sample taken for sequencing was CD4+ T cells from PBMCs. CDR3 region: CSVERGQDNYGYTF. Here the CDR3 DNA reads TGCAGCGTTGAAAGGGGACAGGATAACTATGGCTACACCTTC.